Shown below are 26 T cell receptor beta chains from a single sample sequenced in a study of T cell repertoires in cytomegalovirus infection. From the reads, TCRdb called clonotypes with MiXCR, one entry per CDR3 protein. The sample shows some 100,000 distinct CDR3 sequences, more than 20% of them seen only once. Sequencing input: CD8+ T cells from PBMCs. These receptors were taken from a human donor in good health (CMV status not recorded). Some clones in this sample may be carry-over from other donors' samples.

The CDR3 loop reads CSARDTRVHLSYEQYF. In nucleotides, the CDR3 is TGCAGTGCTAGAGATACCCGGGTCCACCTTTCCTACGAGCAGTACTTC. This chain connects TRBV20-1 to TRBJ2-7, with D uncertain. This CDR3 comprises 16 residues. The germline gives CDR1 DFQATT, CDR2 SNEGSKA (reference sequence). The V end lost 0 bases, the J end lost 1 base, and 16 bases lay between the germline ends.

This clonotype has just a few counts. The chain joins TRBV28 to TRBJ2-2; D unresolved. Germline V gene data show CDR1 as MDHEN and CDR2 as SYDVKM. Trimming shortened V by 9 bases and J by 2 bases, and 13 bases separated the two germline ends. CDR3 size: 14 residues. The CDR3 nucleotides read TGTGCCAGTCTTGGGTTGGGTAACACCGGGGAGCTGTTTTTT. Translated, it gives CASLGLGNTGELFF.

The chain couples TRBV4-3 to TRBJ2-1, with D perhaps matching TRBD2 (7 bases). The CDR3 covers 17 residues. The germline V gene has CDR1 LGHNA and CDR2 YSLEER. V was pared by 0 bases and J by 7 bases, with 19 bases between. The CDR3 region is CASSQDPGGGLGNEQFF. DNA for the CDR3: TGCGCCAGCAGCCAAGATCCCGGCGGGGGCCTTGGAAATGAGCAGTTCTTC.

The rearrangement joins TRBV11-2 to TRBJ1-1; D might be TRBD1 (6 bases). Trimming stripped 5 bases from V and 1 base from J, with 17 bases between. The CDR3 runs 16 residues. The germline V gene has CDR1 SGHAT and CDR2 FQNNGV. The CDR3 DNA reads as TGTGCCAGCAGCCCCCGGGGGGGGCTGGCGAACACTGAAGCTTTCTTT. Translation gives CASSPRGGLANTEAFF.

The sample holds many counts of this clonotype. The gene calls are TRBV7-9 and TRBJ2-7, with 11 bases aligning to TRBD1. This CDR3 spans 16 amino acids. The germline V gene encodes CDR1 SEHNR and CDR2 FQNEAQ (reference sequence). V lost 5 bases, J lost 7 bases, and 13 bases stayed unmatched. This CDR3 is CASSPPSGTGGEEQYF. The DNA for the CDR3 is TGTGCCAGCAGCCCCCCATCCGGGACAGGGGGAGAAGAGCAGTACTTC.

V and J are TRBV11-3 and TRBJ1-1, with D possibly matching TRBD1 (6 bases). With 5 bases removed from V and 4 bases from J, the gap between germline ends came to 17 bases. CDR3 length: 15 residues. The germline V gene encodes CDR1 SGHNT and CDR2 YENEEA. This CDR3 is CASSLARIGGTEAFF. In nucleotides, the CDR3 is TGTGCCAGCAGCCTAGCCAGAATAGGGGGCACTGAAGCTTTCTTT.

The rearrangement links TRBV29-1 to TRBJ1-2; 8 bases map to TRBD1. The CDR3 is made up of 13 amino acids. Germline trimming cut 4 bases from V and 8 bases from J; bases unmatched to any gene: 9. CDR1 and CDR2 from the germline V gene are SQVTM and ANQGSEA. The CDR3 sequence is CSVVLQGALGYTF. The DNA of the CDR3 is TGCAGCGTTGTACTTCAGGGGGCGTTAGGCTACACCTTC. The whole variable domain, remainder taken from reference TRBV29-1 and TRBJ1-2, is SAVISQKPSRDICQRGTSLTIQCQVDSQVTMMFWYRQQPGQSLTLIATANQGSEATYESGFVIDKFPISRPNLTFSTLTVSNMSPEDSSIYLCSVVLQGALGYTFGSGTRLTVV.

Only a few counts were recorded for this clonotype. The rearrangement joins TRBV7-3 to TRBJ1-4; 9 bases agree with TRBD1. Germline assignment: CDR1 SGHTA and CDR2 FQGTGA. Germline trimming cut 4 bases from V and 8 bases from J; bases unmatched to any gene: 11. The CDR3 is made up of 16 amino acids. CDR3 nucleotide sequence: TGTGCCAGCAGCTCTCGACCGGGACAGGGACGAGAAAAACTGTTTTTT. This gives the protein CASSSRPGQGREKLFF. The variable domain in full, completed from reference TRBV7-3 and TRBJ1-4, reads GAGVSQTPSNKVTEKGKYVELRCDPISGHTALYWYRQSLGQGPEFLIYFQGTGAADDSGLPNDRFFAVRPEGSVSTLKIQRTERGDSAVYLCASSSRPGQGREKLFFGSGTQLSVL.

The gene calls are TRBV7-9 and TRBJ2-1; TRBD2 aligns across 7 bases. The ends lost 6 bases at V and 7 bases at J; junction bases unmatched: 12. There are 15 residues in the CDR3. Germline loops: CDR1 SEHNR, CDR2 FQNEAQ (reference sequence). The CDR3 DNA follows: TGTGCCAGCAGTCCTGGACTAGATTCCCGTAATGAGCAGTTCTTC. Translation: CASSPGLDSRNEQFF.

This clonotype has just a few counts. V usage is TRBV6-6 and J usage is TRBJ2-2, with D unclear. V was pared by 10 bases and J by 9 bases, with 12 bases between. The CDR3 is made up of 11 amino acids. Germline V gene data show CDR1 as MNHNY and CDR2 as SVGAGI (reference sequence). The CDR3, as DNA: TGTGCCACCCGTCTAGGCAGGGAGCTGTTTTTT. It translates to CATRLGRELFF.

The chain has TRBV6-2 or TRBV6-3 and TRBJ2-7, with TRBD1 as a possible D gene (6 bases). The V gene's germline CDR1 is MNHEY and CDR2 SVGEGT. V lost 5 bases to trimming and J lost 9 bases, with 17 bases between them. The CDR3 length is 13 residues. The CDR3: CASSDRFLRGQYF. The CDR3 DNA reads TGTGCCAGCAGTGACAGGTTCCTACGAGGGCAGTACTTC.

A note on this clonotype: It may be a read error: a sequence one base away is much more abundant. The V and J genes are TRBV4-1 and TRBJ2-1, with D perhaps being TRBD1 or TRBD2 (7 bases each). This CDR3 has 13 amino acids. The V end lost 0 bases, the J end lost 11 bases, and 11 bases lay between the germline ends. Germline assignment: CDR1 MGHRA and CDR2 YSYEKL. This chain's CDR3 is CASSQDQGGKQFF. CDR3 nucleotide sequence: TGCGCCAGCAGCCAAGATCAGGGGGGGAAGCAGTTCTTC.

This clonotype showed up just a few times. V gene TRBV11-2 combines with J gene TRBJ2-5; D might be TRBD2 (5 bases). The germline CDR1 and CDR2 sequences are SGHAT and FQNNGV. CDR3 length: 14 amino acids. V lost 4 bases and J lost 1, with 10 bases in between. The CDR3 spells CASSSRTFQETQYF. CDR3 DNA: TGTGCCAGCAGCTCACGGACTTTCCAAGAGACCCAGTACTTC.

CDR3 sequence: CASSESGSLNQPQHF. CDR3 DNA sequence: TGTGCCAGCAGTGAATCCGGCAGCCTCAATCAGCCCCAGCATTTT. This chain links TRBV25-1 with TRBJ1-5; D uncertain. V lost 1 base, J lost 3 bases, and 10 bases lay in between. This CDR3 spans 15 amino acids. Germline-derived CDR1 and CDR2 are MGHDK and SYGVNS.

This clonotype was picked up many times. The gene calls are TRBV7-8 and TRBJ1-1; weak D call: TRBD1 (6 bases). The germline V gene encodes CDR1 SGHVS and CDR2 FQNEAQ. The V end lost 5 bases, the J end lost 4 bases, and 20 bases lay between the germline ends. This CDR3 has 16 residues. The CDR3 bases are TGTGCCAGCAGCCAACCTCGGGACAAGGGGGGCACTGAAGCTTTCTTT. Protein: CASSQPRDKGGTEAFF. The full variable domain, its missing parts supplied by reference TRBV7-8 and TRBJ1-1, is GAGVSQSPRYKVAKRGQDVALRCDPISGHVSLFWYQQALGQGPEFLTYFQNEAQLDKSGLPSDRFFAERPEGSVSTLKIQRTQQEDSAVYLCASSQPRDKGGTEAFFGQGTRLTVV.

The table lists this clonotype with a few counts. In nucleotides, the CDR3 is TGTGCCAGCAGCTTAATTCTAGCGGACGAGCAGTACTTC. Translation gives CASSLILADEQYF. V gene TRBV7-9 combines with J gene TRBJ2-7, with 7 nucleotides matching TRBD2. Germline CDR1 reads SEHNR; CDR2 reads FQNEAQ (reference sequence). After removal of 2 bases from V and 5 bases from J, the junction contained 3 bases not matched to a gene. This CDR3 contains 13 residues.

This clonotype was observed a few times. The chain links TRBV4-3 to TRBJ2-7; no clear D. CDR1 is LGHNA and CDR2 is YSLEER in the germline V gene. The CDR3 spans 15 residues. V lost 0 bases to trimming and J lost 3 bases, with 12 bases between them. The CDR3 coding sequence is TGCGCCAGCAGCCAAGAAACGGGCAGTTTCTACGAGCAGTACTTC. This gives the protein CASSQETGSFYEQYF.

This clonotype was observed a few times. This rearrangement joins TRBV7-9 to TRBJ2-7; D unclear. Between the trimmed V and J ends, which lost 3 bases and 2 bases, there was a span of 14 bases. The germline CDR1 and CDR2 sequences are SEHNR and FQNEAQ (reference sequence). This CDR3 is 15 amino acids long. The CDR3 region has the DNA TGTGCCAGCAGCTTCCGATCTCCAAGTACCTACGAGCAGTACTTC. Protein sequence: CASSFRSPSTYEQYF.

In the case of this clonotype: This may arise from a read error, as a much more abundant clone is one base away. J is TRBJ2-2 and V is TRBV7-6, with 13 bases lining up with TRBD2. Germline lookup yields CDR1 SGHVS and CDR2 FNYEAQ. This CDR3 spans 19 amino acids. The CDR3 is CVSSEQRGLAGTNTGELFF. CDR3 bases: TGTGTCAGCAGCGAACAACGGGGACTAGCGGGAACGAACACCGGGGAGCTGTTTTTT.

This clonotype was seen only a few times. This rearrangement joins TRBV12-5 to TRBJ2-3; TRBD1 matches 8 bases. Germline V CDR1 and CDR2: LGHNT, FRNRAP. The CDR3 length is 15 residues. J was trimmed by 4 bases and V by 3 bases; bases with no gene match: 6. The CDR3 loop reads CASGLGQGVPDTQYF. The CDR3 DNA reads TGTGCTAGTGGTTTAGGACAGGGAGTACCAGATACGCAGTATTTT.

There are many counts of this clonotype. The CDR3 protein is CASSAAGLAGGRNEQFF. The CDR3, as DNA: TGTGCCAGCAGTGCCGCCGGACTAGCGGGGGGTCGGAATGAGCAGTTCTTC. The chain joins TRBV7-8 to TRBJ2-1; 14 nucleotides line up with TRBD2. The V gene's germline CDR1 is SGHVS and CDR2 FQNEAQ. CDR3 length: 17 residues. The V gene end was trimmed by 6 bases and the J gene end by 7 bases; junction bases not matched to a gene: 11.

J is TRBJ2-7 and V is TRBV6-6; D unclear. The CDR3 is 13 amino acids. Germline V CDR1 and CDR2: MNHNY, SVGAGI (reference sequence). Trimming removed 6 bases at V and 8 bases at J, with 17 bases between. CDR3 DNA sequence: TGTGCCAGCAGCGAATCTACATACTCCCAGCAGTACTTC. Translation gives CASSESTYSQQYF.

This clonotype was detected only a few times. This chain links TRBV9 with TRBJ1-1; no clear D. The CDR3 has 16 residues. Germline CDR1 reads SGDLS; CDR2 reads YYNGEE. The germline V and J ends were trimmed by 2 bases and 0 bases, with 14 bases remaining between them. The CDR3 DNA reads TGTGCCAGCAGCGTGAATATCGGATCAATGAACACTGAAGCTTTCTTT. This encodes CASSVNIGSMNTEAFF.

J is TRBJ1-2 and V is TRBV9, with 9 bases matching TRBD1. The CDR3 has 16 amino acids. The V segment lost 4 bases and the J segment 7 bases; nucleotides outside the gene matches: 14. CDR1 SGDLS and CDR2 YYNGEE come from the germline V gene. CDR3 region: CASSTQAQGAKGGYTF. In DNA, the CDR3 is TGTGCCAGCAGCACCCAGGCACAGGGGGCGAAAGGTGGCTACACCTTC.

The chain combines TRBV29-1 with TRBJ2-3; 15 bases match TRBD2. Germline values: CDR1 SQVTM, CDR2 ANQGSEA. This CDR3 region has 15 residues. V lost 6 bases, J lost 3 bases, and 4 bases stayed unmatched. CDR3 in DNA: TGCAGCGTCGACGGACTAGCGGGGGGGACAGATACGCAGTATTTT. Residues: CSVDGLAGGTDTQYF.

This clonotype was counted between two and nine times. The chain recombines TRBV7-6 with TRBJ1-4; D possibly corresponds to TRBD1 (6 bases). Germline CDR1 SGHVS, CDR2 FNYEAQ. The CDR3 is 18 residues long. Deletions cut 4 bases from V and 7 bases from J, with 25 bases between. CDR3 coding DNA: TGTGCCAGCAGCTCCAGAGGAGGGACGGACAGAGGAAGTGAAAAACTGTTTTTT. Its translation: CASSSRGGTDRGSEKLFF.